The clone carrying this T cell receptor beta chain was counted only a few times. Its target is unknown. In germline, CDR1 is SEHNR, CDR2 FQNEAQ (reference sequence). V was trimmed by 5 bases and J by 0 bases, leaving 17 bases between them. This CDR3 has 17 residues. These data belong to a study of T cell repertoires in cytomegalovirus infection. For the study at large: Matching HLA type, along with CMV infection, was indicated by public TCR beta signatures. Findings of the study overall: Predominance within the ex vivo response was attributable to HLA-C-restricted CMV-specific TCR beta clonotypes.

TCRdb itself ran the reads through MiXCR, one entry per CDR3 protein. The sample contains approximately 500,000 distinct CDR3 sequences, roughly 10% of which appear only once. This chain joins TRBV7-9 and TRBJ1-5; D is possibly TRBD1 (5 bases). Sequencing input: PBMCs. The origin of this receptor is a human donor in good health (CMV status not recorded). Some clones in this sample may be carry-over from other donors' samples. The CDR3 nucleotides are TGTGCCAGCAGCCTGGGGACGGAACTATATAGCAATCAGCCCCAGCATTTT. The encoded protein is CASSLGTELYSNQPQHF.